These 22 T cell receptor beta chains share one sample of origin, sequenced in a study of neurological immune-mediated disorders. One entry per CDR3 protein results from TCRdb running MiXCR on the 5' RACE reads. In the table there are over 45,000 distinct CDR3 sequences, over 5.5% of which are singletons. The sequencing sample was made of CD4+ T cells from blood. These receptor sequences come from a woman aged 18-29 years with multiple sclerosis.

This clonotype was seen only a few times. The chain carries TRBV20-1 and TRBJ2-1, with D hard to call. The CDR3 runs 14 residues. The V end lost 3 bases, the J end lost 0 bases, and 9 bases lay between the germline ends. CDR1 is DFQATT, CDR2 SNEGSKA, per germline (reference sequence). The CDR3 DNA sequence: TGCAGTGCTAGTACGCTGAGCTCCTACAATGAGCAGTTCTTC. Its protein product is CSASTLSSYNEQFF.

This clonotype occurred many times. The chain links TRBV9 to TRBJ1-1; TRBD1 matches 9 bases. The CDR3 loop spans 13 amino acids. J lost 5 bases, V lost 3 bases, and 2 bases had no gene match. From germline, CDR1 is SGDLS and CDR2 YYNGEE. CDR3 in amino acids: CASSGDRGTEAFF. DNA of the CDR3: TGTGCCAGCAGCGGAGACAGGGGGACTGAAGCTTTCTTT. The variable domain in full, with the rest retrieved from reference TRBV9 and TRBJ1-1, is DSGVTQTPKHLITATGQRVTLRCSPRSGDLSVYWYQQSLDQGLQFLIQYYNGEERAKGNILERFSAQQFPDLHSELNLSSLELGDSALYFCASSGDRGTEAFFGQGTRLTVV.

The table lists this clonotype with many counts. The rearrangement uses TRBV4-3 and TRBJ2-5; D not certain. The CDR3 length is 15 residues. CDR1 LGHNA and CDR2 YSLEER come from the germline V gene. The V end was cut by 0 bases, the J end by 2 bases, with 10 bases between. The CDR3 loop is CASSQDLGFQETQYF. CDR3 DNA: TGCGCCAGCAGCCAAGATCTCGGGTTTCAAGAGACCCAGTACTTC.

This clonotype was detected many times. V gene TRBV6-6 combines with J gene TRBJ1-3; D gene unclear. Trimming stripped 5 bases from V and 3 bases from J, with 11 bases between. The CDR3 consists of 14 residues. From germline, CDR1 is MNHNY and CDR2 SVGAGI (reference sequence). CDR3 sequence: CASSPPTGGNTIYF. The CDR3 bases are TGTGCCAGCAGTCCCCCGACGGGTGGAAACACCATATATTTT.

This clonotype was found many times. This chain links TRBV6-2 or TRBV6-3 with TRBJ2-1, with 9 bases that match TRBD1. V was pared by 6 bases and J by 2 bases, with 5 bases of the junction left unmatched. This CDR3 spans 15 amino acids. In germline, CDR1 is MNHEY, CDR2 SVGEGT. The CDR3 coding sequence is TGTGCCAGCAGGCCTTGGACAGGGGCCTACAATGAGCAGTTCTTC. The encoded protein is CASRPWTGAYNEQFF.

The genes are TRBV20-1 and TRBJ2-1; the match to TRBD2 covers 10 bases. V lost 3 bases to trimming and J lost 0 bases; unmatched junction nucleotides: 5. The CDR3 is 16 amino acids. Germline lookup yields CDR1 DFQATT and CDR2 SNEGSKA (reference sequence). DNA for the CDR3: TGCAGTGCTAGGGACCCTAGCGGGAGCTCCTACAATGAGCAGTTCTTC. Translation: CSARDPSGSSYNEQFF.

This clonotype was seen ten or more times. This chain joins TRBV7-2 and TRBJ1-2, with 9 bases aligning to TRBD1. Germline CDR1 reads SGHTA; CDR2 reads FQGNSA. V shed 1 base and J 5 bases; nucleotides not matched to a gene: 5. This CDR3 is 15 amino acids long. The CDR3 reads CASSLEGQGRYGYTF. The CDR3 DNA reads as TGTGCCAGCAGCTTAGAGGGACAGGGCCGATATGGCTACACCTTC.

This clonotype was detected ten times or more. This chain joins TRBV5-6 and TRBJ1-2, with 10 bases identical to TRBD1. After removal of 4 bases from V and 8 bases from J, the junction contained 11 bases not matched to a gene. Germline V lookup: CDR1 SGHDT, CDR2 YYEEEE. The CDR3 is 15 residues long. As DNA, the CDR3 is TGTGCCAGCAGCAAAGACAGGGGGCTTAAGGGAGGCTACACCTTC. Translating it yields CASSKDRGLKGGYTF.

By its share, this clonotype is medium-sized. The CDR3 DNA reads TGCAGCGCGCGGGGGAGGGTGAACACTGAAGCTTTCTTT. Its protein is CSARGRVNTEAFF. This chain connects TRBV29-1 to TRBJ1-1, with TRBD1 as a possible D gene (5 bases). Germline-derived CDR1 and CDR2 are SQVTM and ANQGSEA. V shed 7 bases and J shed 0 bases, with 12 bases lying between them. The length of the CDR3 is 13 residues. Drawing the rest from reference TRBV29-1 and TRBJ1-1, the complete variable domain is SAVISQKPSRDICQRGTSLTIQCQVDSQVTMMFWYRQQPGQSLTLIATANQGSEATYESGFVIDKFPISRPNLTFSTLTVSNMSPEDSSIYLCSARGRVNTEAFFGQGTRLTVV.

The sample holds many counts of this clonotype. The chain employs TRBV7-2 and TRBJ2-4; 7 nucleotides line up with TRBD1. The CDR3 totals 15 residues. The trim removed 5 bases at V and 7 bases at J, leaving 11 bases unmatched. Germline values: CDR1 SGHTA, CDR2 FQGNSA. The CDR3 protein is CASSDRVWGGNIQYF. The CDR3 DNA reads TGTGCCAGCAGCGACAGGGTGTGGGGTGGGAACATTCAGTACTTC.

The chain has TRBV9 and TRBJ1-5; 8 bases line up with TRBD1. The CDR3 length is 13 residues. Per the germline V gene, CDR1 is SGDLS and CDR2 is YYNGEE. V was clipped by 3 bases and J by 6 bases; unmatched bases: 2. Written as DNA, the CDR3 is TGTGCCAGCAGCGGAACAGGGGGTCAGCCCCAGCATTTT. Amino acid sequence: CASSGTGGQPQHF.

This clonotype was seen repeatedly, ten times or more. The rearrangement joins TRBV6-5 to TRBJ2-5, with D possibly being TRBD1 (7 bases). There are 14 residues in the CDR3. CDR1 MNHEY and CDR2 SVGAGI come from the germline V gene. The ends were cut back, 8 bases at V and 2 bases at J, with 15 bases in the middle. The CDR3 loop is CASSAGGRQETQYF. CDR3 DNA sequence: TGTGCCAGCTCCGCAGGGGGGAGGCAAGAGACCCAGTACTTC.

This clonotype was observed at least ten times. In nucleotides, the CDR3 is TGCAGTGCTCCCATGTCCGGGACAGGCAACTATGGCTACACCTTC. This encodes CSAPMSGTGNYGYTF. The genes are TRBV20-1 and TRBJ1-2; TRBD1 matches 8 bases. The junction had 10 bases not matched to a gene; V was cut back by 5 bases and J by 2 bases. Germline V gene sequence: CDR1 DFQATT, CDR2 SNEGSKA (reference sequence). The CDR3 has 15 amino acids.

This clonotype was found many times. The V and J genes are TRBV5-5 and TRBJ1-2; a possible D gene is TRBD1 (5 bases). The CDR3 is made up of 15 amino acids. Trimming took off 4 bases at V and 0 bases at J, with 13 bases between the two ends. Germline V gene lookup returns CDR1 SGHKS and CDR2 YYEKEE (reference sequence). The CDR3 here is CASSLSQGPNYGYTF. The CDR3 region has the DNA TGTGCCAGCAGCCTTTCCCAGGGACCTAACTATGGCTACACCTTC. The full variable domain, in which reference TRBV5-5 and TRBJ1-2 provide the parts outside the CDR3, is DAGVTQSPTHLIKTRGQQVTLRCSPISGHKSVSWYQQVLGQGPQFIFQYYEKEERGRGNFPDRFSARQFPNYSSELNVNALLLGDSALYLCASSLSQGPNYGYTFGSGTRLTVV.

This clonotype occurred many times. The V and J genes are TRBV29-1 and TRBJ1-2, with 7 bases that match TRBD1. CDR1 SQVTM and CDR2 ANQGSEA come from the germline V gene. The CDR3 runs 12 residues. The trim removed 7 bases at V and 4 bases at J, leaving 6 bases unmatched. CDR3 bases: TGCAGCGCCACGGGACAGCCCTATGGCTACACCTTC. Translating it yields CSATGQPYGYTF.

This clonotype was seen ten or more times. The V gene is TRBV20-1, the J gene TRBJ2-3, with 12 positions matching TRBD2. CDR3 length equals 19 residues. The V and J ends lost 1 base and 0 bases, in that order; junction bases with no gene match: 11. Germline CDR1 DFQATT, CDR2 SNEGSKA (reference sequence). As DNA, the CDR3 is TGCAGTGCTAGAGCCCCCCCCGGACTAGCGGGGCTTAGCACAGATACGCAGTATTTT. This codes for CSARAPPGLAGLSTDTQYF.

This clonotype occurred many times. V is TRBV7-3 and J is TRBJ1-1; D gene unclear. V dropped 2 bases and J dropped 4 bases, with 11 bases sitting between them. In germline, CDR1 is SGHTA, CDR2 FQGTGA. This CDR3 contains 14 residues. In nucleotides, the CDR3 is TGTGCCAGCAGCTTATCGGGAACGGGCACTGAAGCTTTCTTT. Its translation: CASSLSGTGTEAFF.

This clonotype was recorded at least ten times. This rearrangement joins TRBV7-6 to TRBJ1-5; 7 bases map to TRBD1. V shed 2 bases, J shed 6 bases, and the junction held 4 bases outside the gene matches. Germline assignment: CDR1 SGHVS and CDR2 FNYEAQ. The CDR3 consists of 14 residues. CDR3 DNA: TGTGCCAGCAGCTTACAGGGGGGGGGTCAGCCCCAGCATTTT. Protein: CASSLQGGGQPQHF.

The table lists this clonotype with many counts. This sequence joins TRBV5-6 and TRBJ2-5; 11 bases are shared with TRBD1. Germline assignment: CDR1 SGHDT and CDR2 YYEEEE. The CDR3 extends over 16 amino acids. Trimming cost V 5 bases and J 1 base; bases outside gene matches: 7. The CDR3: CASRGTGTGGQETQYF. CDR3 sequence (DNA): TGTGCCAGCAGGGGTACCGGGACAGGGGGCCAAGAGACCCAGTACTTC. Together with reference TRBV5-6 and TRBJ2-5, the CDR3 gives the full variable domain: DAGVTQSPTHLIKTRGQQVTLRCSPKSGHDTVSWYQQALGQGPQFIFQYYEEEERQRGNFPDRFSGHQFPNYSSELNVNALLLGDSALYLCASRGTGTGGQETQYFGPGTRLLVL.

The chain uses TRBV7-8 and TRBJ1-1; no reliable D call. Germline CDR1 reads SGHVS; CDR2 reads FQNEAQ. Trimming pared 5 bases from V and 2 bases from J, leaving 12 bases between. The CDR3 is 14 residues long. The CDR3 DNA reads as TGTGCCAGCAGCCCTGACTTCGACAACACTGAAGCTTTCTTT. The encoded protein is CASSPDFDNTEAFF. Using reference TRBV7-8 and TRBJ1-1 for the parts outside the CDR3, the full variable domain is GAGVSQSPRYKVAKRGQDVALRCDPISGHVSLFWYQQALGQGPEFLTYFQNEAQLDKSGLPSDRFFAERPEGSVSTLKIQRTQQEDSAVYLCASSPDFDNTEAFFGQGTRLTVV.

The table lists this clonotype with many counts. The chain is built from TRBV9 and TRBJ1-1; D ambiguous. The CDR3 loop spans 14 amino acids. The V end lost 2 bases, the J end lost 2 bases, and 10 bases lay between the germline ends. Germline V gives CDR1 SGDLS, CDR2 YYNGEE. The CDR3 coding sequence is TGTGCCAGCAGCGTCGGAAACCTCAACACTGAAGCTTTCTTT. It specifies CASSVGNLNTEAFF.

This clonotype was seen ten or more times. V is TRBV2 and J is TRBJ2-1; D remains unclear. The CDR3 is made up of 14 amino acids. With 2 bases removed from V and 3 bases from J, the gap between germline ends came to 8 bases. Germline loops: CDR1 SNHLY, CDR2 FYNNEI. In DNA form, the CDR3 reads TGTGCCAGCAGTGAAATGCAGGACTACAATGAGCAGTTCTTC. Its protein is CASSEMQDYNEQFF.